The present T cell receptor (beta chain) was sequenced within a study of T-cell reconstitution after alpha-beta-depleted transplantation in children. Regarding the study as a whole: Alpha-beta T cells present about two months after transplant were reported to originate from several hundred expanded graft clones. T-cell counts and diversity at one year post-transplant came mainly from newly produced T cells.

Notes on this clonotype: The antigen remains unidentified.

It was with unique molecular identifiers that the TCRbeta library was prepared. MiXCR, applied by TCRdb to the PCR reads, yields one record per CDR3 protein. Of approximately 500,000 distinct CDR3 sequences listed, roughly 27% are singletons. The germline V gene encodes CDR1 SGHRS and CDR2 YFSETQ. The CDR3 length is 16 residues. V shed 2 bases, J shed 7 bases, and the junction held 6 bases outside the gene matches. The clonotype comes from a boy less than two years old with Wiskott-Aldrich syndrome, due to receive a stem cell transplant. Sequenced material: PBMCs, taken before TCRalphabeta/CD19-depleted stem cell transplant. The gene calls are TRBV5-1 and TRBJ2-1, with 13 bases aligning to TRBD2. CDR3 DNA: TGCGCCAGCAGCTTAATAACTAGCGGGAGGGGGAATGAGCAGTTCTTC. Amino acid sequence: CASSLITSGRGNEQFF.